Included here is one T cell receptor beta chain sequence, with context. Antigen specificity is unknown. The assay ran at deep level. Sequencing was performed with immunoSEQ multiplex PCR; in TCRdb, only in-frame clones are kept and a portion is missing. The data show approximately 460,000 clones, around 77% seen once. The donor cohort consisted entirely of Caucasian adults residing in Nashville, Tennessee. The data originate from a study of shared clonotypes between healthy human individuals. At the level of the study: The composition of the donors was two women and a few men aged 18 to 49.

Findings and limits, study-wide: Clonotype sharing across donors was expected to vary with sequencing depth.

The V gene end was trimmed by 4 bases and the J gene end by 2 bases; junction bases not matched to a gene: 11. The CDR3 loop spans 16 amino acids. Germline V gene lookup returns CDR1 MNHNY and CDR2 SVGAGI (reference sequence). Sequenced material: PBMCs. The chain is built from TRBV6-6 and TRBJ2-7; 7 nucleotides align to TRBD2. This clonotype originated in a woman aged 40 to 49 in good health. Some clones in this sample may be carry-over from other donors' samples. This chain's CDR3 is CASSFSTRDYPYEQYF. DNA of the CDR3: TGTGCCAGCAGTTTCTCCACTCGGGACTACCCCTACGAGCAGTACTTC.